The 14 T cell receptor beta chains presented below share a single source sample, sequenced in a study of cytomegalovirus exposure and HLA in healthy donors listed by TCRdb under 2017. The library was obtained by the immunoSEQ multiplex PCR assay. For the multiplex PCR, a mixture combining 60 forward primers for TCR Vbeta segments and 13 reverse primers for TCR Jbeta segments was used. TCRdb retrieved this table from immuneACCESS and kept in-frame rearrangements only. Not all clones are present; in checked studies, unresolved V genes account for under half, and no reason is known for the remainder. The sample has about 200,000 clones on record, around 77% of them singletons. The leading ten clones occupy 1.5% to 2% of the sample. The sample comprised PBMCs. The origin of the receptors is a man aged 25-40 years in good health and CMV-seronegative.

This chain links TRBV4-1 with TRBJ1-6; D is perhaps TRBD1 (6 bases). CDR3 length: 17 residues. Germline CDR1 reads MGHRA; CDR2 reads YSYEKL. Between the trimmed V and J ends, which lost 1 base and 5 bases, there was a span of 15 bases. CDR3 residues: CASSQGSRDTNNSPLHF. In DNA form, the CDR3 reads TGCGCCAGCAGCCAAGGTAGCAGGGACACTAATAATTCACCCCTCCACTTT.

The chain has TRBV9 and TRBJ1-4; D is unresolved. The CDR3 length is 14 residues. CDR1 is SGDLS, CDR2 YYNGEE, per germline. The V and J ends lost 0 bases and 6 bases respectively, with 9 bases between them. The CDR3 region is CASSVGLGHEKLFF. The CDR3, as DNA: TGTGCCAGCAGCGTAGGCTTGGGCCATGAAAAACTGTTTTTT. The variable domain in full, completed from reference TRBV9 and TRBJ1-4, reads DSGVTQTPKHLITATGQRVTLRCSPRSGDLSVYWYQQSLDQGLQFLIQYYNGEERAKGNILERFSAQQFPDLHSELNLSSLELGDSALYFCASSVGLGHEKLFFGSGTQLSVL.

This chain links TRBV6-1 with TRBJ1-1; D not resolved. This CDR3 spans 14 amino acids. Deletions cut 1 base from V and 3 bases from J, with 9 bases between. Per the germline V gene, CDR1 is MNHNS and CDR2 is SASEGT. The CDR3 DNA is TGTGCCAGCAGTGAAGTGCAGATGCACACTGAAGCTTTCTTT. Protein product: CASSEVQMHTEAFF.

V and J are TRBV2 and TRBJ2-1; D unresolved. CDR1 and CDR2 (germline): SNHLY, FYNNEI. Trimming left V 8 bases short and J 5 bases short, with 10 bases between. CDR3 length equals 12 residues. DNA of the CDR3: TGTGCCAGCGAGATCGGTGACAATGAGCAGTTCTTC. This encodes CASEIGDNEQFF.

This clone showed up just a few times. In DNA, the CDR3 is TGTGCCAGTAGCCAGAAGGGGTCGGCTTTCTTT. Translation gives CASSQKGSAFF. V gene TRBV19 combines with J gene TRBJ1-1; TRBD1 is a possible D gene (5 bases). The germline V and J ends were trimmed by 6 bases and 11 bases, with 13 bases remaining between them. In germline, CDR1 is LNHDA, CDR2 SQIVND (reference sequence). The CDR3 is 11 residues long. Full variable domain (rest looked up from reference TRBV19 and TRBJ1-1): DGGITQSPKYLFRKEGQNVTLSCEQNLNHDAMYWYRQDPGQGLRLIYYSQIVNDFQKGDIAEGYSVSREKKESFPLTVTSAQKNPTAFYLCASSQKGSAFFGQGTRLTVV.

J is TRBJ1-2 and V is TRBV28; a weak D match, TRBD1 (5 bases). V was cut by 6 bases and J by 6 bases, with 20 bases left in between. The CDR3 consists of 15 residues. Germline CDR1 and CDR2: MDHEN and SYDVKM. The CDR3 coding sequence is TGTGCCAGCAGCCTACGTAAGGGGCTCCCAAATGGCTACACCTTC. Translating gives CASSLRKGLPNGYTF.

The gene calls are TRBV18 and TRBJ1-3; D not certain. The CDR3 runs 16 residues. Trimming pared 0 bases from V and 0 bases from J, leaving 9 bases between. Per germline, CDR1 KGHSH and CDR2 LQKENI. The CDR3 bases are TGTGCCAGCTCACCACCAGGGAGCTTCTCTGGAAACACCATATATTTT. Protein: CASSPPGSFSGNTIYF.

This sequence joins TRBV6-5 and TRBJ2-3, with a possible D match to TRBD1 (6 bases). V gave up 4 bases and J gave up 4 bases, with 18 bases separating them. This CDR3 spans 16 amino acids. Per germline, CDR1 MNHEY and CDR2 SVGAGI. The CDR3 loop reads CASSLGQTSRPDTQYF. For the CDR3, the DNA is TGTGCCAGCAGTTTAGGACAGACGAGTAGGCCAGATACGCAGTATTTT.

V and J are TRBV25-1 and TRBJ2-7; D is possibly TRBD1 (5 bases). The CDR3 has 15 amino acids. Germline V gene sequence: CDR1 MGHDK, CDR2 SYGVNS. The V end lost 4 bases, the J end lost 2 bases, and 15 bases lay between the germline ends. CDR3 region: CASSGNDSPAYEQYF. In DNA form, the CDR3 reads TGTGCCAGCAGTGGAAACGACAGTCCCGCCTACGAGCAGTACTTC.

The rearrangement joins TRBV6-1 to TRBJ2-7, with 10 bases matching TRBD2. Germline V CDR1 and CDR2: MNHNS, SASEGT. CDR3 length: 14 amino acids. The V and J ends lost 5 bases and 2 bases, in that order; junction bases with no gene match: 3. CDR3 DNA: TGTGCCAGCAGTATCACTAGCGGGGCCTACGAGCAGTACTTC. Encoded protein: CASSITSGAYEQYF.

The chain recombines TRBV5-1 with TRBJ2-3; weak D call: TRBD2 (6 bases). Germline CDR1 reads SGHRS; CDR2 reads YFSETQ. The CDR3 totals 16 residues. With 4 bases removed from V and 0 bases from J, the gap between germline ends came to 15 bases. The CDR3 DNA is TGCGCCAGCAGCCCCCCTGTTGGGACTAGCACAGATACGCAGTATTTT. Translating it yields CASSPPVGTSTDTQYF.

This chain connects TRBV19 to TRBJ1-4, with 7 bases identical to TRBD1. Germline assignment: CDR1 LNHDA and CDR2 SQIVND (reference sequence). CDR3 length equals 14 residues. J lost 7 bases, V lost 6 bases, and 8 bases had no gene match. CDR3 nucleotides: TGTGCCAGTAGCAAACAGGGGAAGTCTGAAAAACTGTTTTTT. The encoded protein is CASSKQGKSEKLFF.

CDR3 sequence: CASSFSGGRNNSPLHF. The CDR3 DNA is TGTGCCAGCAGTTTTTCGGGGGGCCGCAATAATTCACCCCTCCACTTT. The genes are TRBV28 and TRBJ1-6; tentative D call: TRBD1 (6 bases). The length of the CDR3 is 16 residues. Trimming removed 3 bases from V and 5 bases from J, with 14 bases in between. Germline values: CDR1 MDHEN, CDR2 SYDVKM.

The chain links TRBV28 to TRBJ1-4; D remains unclear. This CDR3 has 14 residues. V gave up 3 bases and J gave up 4 bases, with 9 bases separating them. The germline CDR1 and CDR2 sequences are MDHEN and SYDVKM. The CDR3, as DNA: TGTGCCAGCAGTTTCCCCGGGTATAATGAAAAACTGTTTTTT. The encoded protein is CASSFPGYNEKLFF.